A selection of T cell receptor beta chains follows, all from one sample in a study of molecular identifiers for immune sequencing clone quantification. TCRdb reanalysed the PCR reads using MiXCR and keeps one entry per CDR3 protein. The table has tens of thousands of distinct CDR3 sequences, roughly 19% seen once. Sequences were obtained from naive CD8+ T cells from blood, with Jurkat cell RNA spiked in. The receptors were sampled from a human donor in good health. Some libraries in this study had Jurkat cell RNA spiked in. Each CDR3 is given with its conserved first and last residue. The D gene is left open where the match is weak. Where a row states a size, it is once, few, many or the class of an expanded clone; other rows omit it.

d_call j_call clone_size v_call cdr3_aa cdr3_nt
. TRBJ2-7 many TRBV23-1 CASSQSSPTSGHYEQYF TGCGCCAGCAGTCAATCCAGCCCAACGAGCGGGCACTACGAGCAGTACTTC
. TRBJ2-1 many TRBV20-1 CSAPLEAYNEQFF TGCAGTGCGCCGCTGGAGGCCTACAATGAGCAGTTCTTC
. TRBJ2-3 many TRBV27 CASSELGRTDTQYF TGTGCCAGCTCGGAGTTGGGGCGCACAGATACGCAGTATTTT
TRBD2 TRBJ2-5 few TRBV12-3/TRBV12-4 CASDTGASGPETQYF TGTGCCAGCGATACCGGGGCTAGCGGACCAGAGACCCAGTACTTC
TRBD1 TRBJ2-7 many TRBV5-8 CASSLTAGQGAFEQYF TGTGCCAGCAGCTTGACAGCCGGACAGGGGGCTTTCGAGCAGTACTTC
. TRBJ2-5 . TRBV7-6 CASSLARWGGGNQETQYF TGTGCCAGCAGCTTAGCGAGATGGGGCGGGGGCAATCAAGAGACCCAGTACTTC
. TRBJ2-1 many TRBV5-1 CASSLGGPYNEQFF TGCGCCAGCAGCTTGGGGGGGCCCTACAATGAGCAGTTCTTC
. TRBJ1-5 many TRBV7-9 CASSLTGNQPQHF TGTGCCAGCAGCTTAACGGGGAATCAGCCCCAGCATTTT
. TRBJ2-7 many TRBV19 CASSIDRSPLYEQYF TGTGCCAGTAGTATAGATCGGAGTCCCCTCTACGAGCAGTACTTC
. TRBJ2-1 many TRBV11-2 CASSIGWGLDNEQFF TGTGCCAGCAGCATAGGGTGGGGGCTAGACAATGAGCAGTTCTTC
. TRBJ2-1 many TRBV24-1 CATSSGYNEQFF TGTGCCACCAGTAGCGGTTACAATGAGCAGTTCTTC
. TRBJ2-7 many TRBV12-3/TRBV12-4 CASSYLSEQYF TGTGCCAGCAGTTACCTTAGCGAGCAGTACTTC
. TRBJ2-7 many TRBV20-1 CSARVYSSEEWGRYEQYF TGCAGTGCTAGAGTTTATTCGTCAGAGGAATGGGGGCGCTACGAGCAGTACTTC
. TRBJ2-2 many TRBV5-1 CASSLETPNTGELFF TGCGCCAGCAGCTTGGAGACACCGAACACCGGGGAGCTGTTTTTT
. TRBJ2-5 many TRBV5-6 CASSLDGGETQYF TGTGCCAGCAGCTTGGACGGCGGAGAGACCCAGTACTTC
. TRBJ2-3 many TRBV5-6 CASSNRFPDTQYF TGTGCCAGCAGCAACAGGTTCCCAGATACGCAGTATTTT
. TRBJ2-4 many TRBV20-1 CSARDNREVLGIQYF TGCAGTGCTAGAGATAATAGGGAGGTTTTGGGCATTCAGTACTTC
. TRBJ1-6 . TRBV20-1 CSLRIKGVFNSPLHF TGCAGCCTTAGGATAAAGGGGGTTTTTAATTCACCCCTCCACTTT
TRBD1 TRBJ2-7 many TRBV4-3 CASSQWQGANEQYF TGCGCCAGCAGCCAGTGGCAGGGGGCGAACGAGCAGTACTTC
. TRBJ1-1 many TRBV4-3 CASSQDNGLAEAFF TGCGCCAGCAGCCAAGATAATGGGTTGGCTGAAGCTTTCTTT
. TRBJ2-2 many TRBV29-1 CSVAVTNTGELFF TGCAGCGTTGCGGTGACGAACACCGGGGAGCTGTTTTTT
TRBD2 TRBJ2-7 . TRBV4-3 CASSQGIPTSGSLSSYEQYF TGCGCCAGCAGCCAAGGGATACCGACTAGCGGGAGTCTCAGCTCCTACGAGCAGTACTTC
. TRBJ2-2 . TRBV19 CASGSVAGELFF TGTGCCAGCGGGTCGGTCGCCGGGGAGCTGTTTTTT
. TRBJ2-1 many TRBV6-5 CASSSGTEQFF TGTGCCAGCAGTTCCGGGACTGAGCAGTTCTTC